Detailed here is one T cell receptor (beta chain). What it recognizes is unknown. Clones were read by immunoSEQ multiplex PCR, and TCRdb kept only the in-frame ones, dropping some. The sample yields thousands of clones, 91% seen once. The data were obtained in a study of stem cell transplantation in POMP-related autoinflammatory disease. Study background: Hypothesis: faulty thymoproteasomes impair CD8+ T-cell selection, skewing TRB repertoires. Before transplant: CD4+ naive skewing, low CD8+ proportions, reduced cytokine secretion.

Germline values: CDR1 MDHEN, CDR2 SYDVKM. The CDR3 is 13 amino acids. Trimming took off 7 bases at V and 9 bases at J, with 16 bases between the two ends. Whole-study findings and limits: PRAID patients trended toward lower TRB diversity and higher clonality in all analyzed T-cell subsets. Patients with PRAID showed a restricted number of unique TRB V-J gene pairings.

This clonotype originated in a human donor with POMP-related autoinflammation and immune dysregulation (PRAID). The V gene is TRBV28, the J gene TRBJ2-1; D unclear. Sequenced material: CD8+ T cells from PBMCs, taken before stem cell transplantation. Here the CDR3 reads CASTRPPVPEQFF. The CDR3 bases are TGTGCCAGCACCCGCCCCCCTGTTCCTGAGCAGTTCTTC.